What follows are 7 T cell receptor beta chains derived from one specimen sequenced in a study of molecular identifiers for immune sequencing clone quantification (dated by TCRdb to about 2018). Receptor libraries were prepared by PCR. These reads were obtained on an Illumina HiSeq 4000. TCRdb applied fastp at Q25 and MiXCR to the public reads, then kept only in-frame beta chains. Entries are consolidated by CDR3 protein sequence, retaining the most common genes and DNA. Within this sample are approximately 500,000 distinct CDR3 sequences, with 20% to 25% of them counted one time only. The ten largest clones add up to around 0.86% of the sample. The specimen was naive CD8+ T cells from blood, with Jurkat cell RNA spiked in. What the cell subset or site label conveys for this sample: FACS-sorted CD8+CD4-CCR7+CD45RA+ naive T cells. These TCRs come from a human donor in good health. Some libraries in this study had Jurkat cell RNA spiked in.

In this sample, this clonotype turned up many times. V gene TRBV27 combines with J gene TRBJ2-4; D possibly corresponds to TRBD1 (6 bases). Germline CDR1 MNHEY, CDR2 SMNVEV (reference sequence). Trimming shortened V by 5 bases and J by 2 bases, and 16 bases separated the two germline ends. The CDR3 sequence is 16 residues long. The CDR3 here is CASSPWDMRTKNIQYF. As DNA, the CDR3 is TGTGCCAGCAGTCCATGGGACATGCGGACCAAAAACATTCAGTACTTC.

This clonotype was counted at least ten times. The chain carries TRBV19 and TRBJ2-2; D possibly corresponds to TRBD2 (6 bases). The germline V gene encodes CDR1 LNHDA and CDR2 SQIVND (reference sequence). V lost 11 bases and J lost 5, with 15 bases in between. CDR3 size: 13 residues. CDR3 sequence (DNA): TGTGCCGTCGACGGCGGGATGACCGGGGAGCTGTTTTTT. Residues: CAVDGGMTGELFF.

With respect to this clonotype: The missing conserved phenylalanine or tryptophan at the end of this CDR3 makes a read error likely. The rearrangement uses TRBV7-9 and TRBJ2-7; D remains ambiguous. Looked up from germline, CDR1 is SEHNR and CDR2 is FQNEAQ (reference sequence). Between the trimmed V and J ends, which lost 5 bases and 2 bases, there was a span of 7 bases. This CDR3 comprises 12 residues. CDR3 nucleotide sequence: TGTGCCAGCAGCCTGGATACCTACGAGCAGTACTCC. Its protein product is CASSLDTYEQYS.

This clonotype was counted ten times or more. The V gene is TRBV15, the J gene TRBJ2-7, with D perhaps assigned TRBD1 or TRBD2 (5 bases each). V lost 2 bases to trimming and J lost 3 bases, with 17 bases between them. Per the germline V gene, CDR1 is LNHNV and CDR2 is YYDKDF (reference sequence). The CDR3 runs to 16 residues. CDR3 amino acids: CATSRYKTGTDYEQYF. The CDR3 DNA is TGTGCCACCAGCAGATATAAAACCGGGACGGACTACGAGCAGTACTTC.

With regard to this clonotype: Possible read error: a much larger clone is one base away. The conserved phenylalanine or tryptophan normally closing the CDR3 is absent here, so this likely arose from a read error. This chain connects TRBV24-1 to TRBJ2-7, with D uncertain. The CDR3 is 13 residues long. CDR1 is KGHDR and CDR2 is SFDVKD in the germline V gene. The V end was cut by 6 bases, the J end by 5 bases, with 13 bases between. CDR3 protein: CATSPTYGHEQYL. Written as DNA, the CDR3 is TGTGCCACCAGTCCCACCTACGGTCACGAGCAGTACCTC.

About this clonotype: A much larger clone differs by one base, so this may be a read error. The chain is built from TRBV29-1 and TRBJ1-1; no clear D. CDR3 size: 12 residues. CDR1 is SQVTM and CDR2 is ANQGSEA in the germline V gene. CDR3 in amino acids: CSVENMNTEASF. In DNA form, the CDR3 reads TGCAGCGTTGAGAACATGAACACTGAAGCTTCCTTT.

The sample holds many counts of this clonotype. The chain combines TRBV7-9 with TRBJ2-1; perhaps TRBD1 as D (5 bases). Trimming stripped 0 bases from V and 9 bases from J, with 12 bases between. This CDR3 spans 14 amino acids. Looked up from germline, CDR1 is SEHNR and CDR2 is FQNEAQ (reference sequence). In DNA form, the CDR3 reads TGTGCCAGCAGCTTAGCGTGGTCAAGGGGTGAGCAGTTCTTC. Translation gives CASSLAWSRGEQFF.